This T cell receptor (beta chain) is from a study of T cell responses to AZD1222 COVID-19 vaccine. The study's findings and limits: Unmutated variant regions reportedly attract nearly half of all spike-specific TCRs. Repertoire collection took place solely once the T cell response had peaked. Only five to seven individuals given AZD1222 were seropositive at baseline.

Concerning this clone: Its antigen is not identified.

Analysis merged second doses at about 4 or about 12 weeks. Using immunoSEQ multiplex PCR, the repertoire was profiled, and TCRdb retains in-frame clones only, with some absent. Of 45,000 to 65,000 clones in the sample, roughly 87% were seen once. This CDR3 is built from 15 residues. With 4 bases clipped from V and 6 bases from J, the junction kept 8 bases outside the gene matches. CDR1 SGHTA and CDR2 FQGNSA come from the germline V gene. The sequenced sample was peripheral blood, obtained 28 days after the second AZD1222 dose. This TCR was sampled from an adult who received the AZD1222 COVID-19 vaccine. V is TRBV7-2 and J is TRBJ1-2; 10 positions agree with TRBD1. The CDR3 sequence is CASSSLDRGSHGYTF. The CDR3 bases are TGTGCCAGCAGCTCCCTGGACAGGGGGTCCCATGGCTACACCTTC. The full variable domain, completed using reference TRBV7-2 and TRBJ1-2, is GAGVSQSPSNKVTEKGKDVELRCDPISGHTALYWYRQSLGQGLEFLIYFQGNSAPDKSGLPSDRFSAERTGGSVSTLTIQRTQQEDSAVYLCASSSLDRGSHGYTFGSGTRLTVV.